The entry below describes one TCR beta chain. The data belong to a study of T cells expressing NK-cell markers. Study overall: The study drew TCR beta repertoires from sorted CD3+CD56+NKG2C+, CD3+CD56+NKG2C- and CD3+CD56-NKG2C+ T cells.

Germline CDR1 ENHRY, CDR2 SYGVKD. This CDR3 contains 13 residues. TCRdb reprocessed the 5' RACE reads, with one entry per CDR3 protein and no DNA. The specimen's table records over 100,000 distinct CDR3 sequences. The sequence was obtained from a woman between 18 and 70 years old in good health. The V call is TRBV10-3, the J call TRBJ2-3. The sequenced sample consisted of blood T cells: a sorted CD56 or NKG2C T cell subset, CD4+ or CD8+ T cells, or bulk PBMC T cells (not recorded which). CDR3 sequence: CAISPDGTDTQYF.